The 13 T cell receptor beta chains below all came from one sample that was sequenced in a study of radiotherapy plus CTLA-4 blockade in lung cancer. Sequenced by immunoSEQ multiplex PCR; TCRdb stores in-frame clones only, minus some. The data show roughly 88,000 clones, with about 80% seen just once and around 0.8% held by the top ten. Sequences were derived from peripheral blood, sampled from a patient treated with radiotherapy plus ipilimumab. The receptors originated from a human donor with non-small cell lung cancer who had stable disease on radiotherapy plus ipilimumab.

J is TRBJ1-4 and V is TRBV7-9, with 8 bases aligning to TRBD1. With V trimmed by 7 bases and J by 8 bases, 9 bases remained unmatched. The CDR3 consists of 14 residues. Germline V gene data show CDR1 as SEHNR and CDR2 as FQNEAQ (reference sequence). The CDR3 sequence is CASTQTGAREKLFF. The CDR3 bases are TGTGCCAGCACACAGACAGGGGCAAGGGAAAAACTGTTTTTT. Filled out from reference TRBV7-9 and TRBJ1-4, the complete variable domain reads DTGVSQNPRHKITKRGQNVTFRCDPISEHNRLYWYRQTLGQGPEFLTYFQNEAQLEKSRLLSDRFSAERPKGSFSTLEIQRTEQGDSAMYLCASTQTGAREKLFFGSGTQLSVL.

V is TRBV11-2 and J is TRBJ2-5, with a weak D call TRBD2 (6 bases). CDR1 and CDR2 from the germline V gene are SGHAT and FQNNGV. The CDR3 is made up of 18 amino acids. V was shortened by 2 bases and J by 2 bases, with 21 bases between the two germline ends. CDR3 in amino acids: CASSLRQTRGGLQETQYF. DNA of the CDR3: TGTGCCAGCAGCTTAAGGCAGACGAGGGGAGGTCTACAAGAGACCCAGTACTTC.

The V call is TRBV15, the J call TRBJ2-3; no clear D. The germline CDR1 and CDR2 sequences are LNHNV and YYDKDF (reference sequence). The CDR3 runs 14 residues. Trimming cost V 2 bases and J 0 bases, with 6 bases left between them. CDR3 region: CATSRFASTDTQYF. For the CDR3, the DNA is TGTGCCACCAGCAGATTCGCTAGCACAGATACGCAGTATTTT.

The V and J genes are TRBV6-5 and TRBJ2-2, with 7 bases aligning to TRBD2. The length of the CDR3 is 15 residues. Looked up from germline, CDR1 is MNHEY and CDR2 is SVGAGI. Germline trimming cut 6 bases from V and 6 bases from J; bases unmatched to any gene: 10. CDR3 region: CASSPPGGRSGELFF. CDR3 DNA: TGTGCCAGCAGCCCACCTGGCGGGAGATCCGGGGAGCTGTTTTTT.

This clone was observed a few times. The CDR3 nucleotides are TGTGCCAGCAGCTTAGAGGACAGGGGTACTGAAGCTTTCTTT. Translating it yields CASSLEDRGTEAFF. The rearrangement uses TRBV7-6 and TRBJ1-1; TRBD1 matches 9 bases. Trimming took 1 base from V and 5 from J; bases not matched to a gene: 2. CDR1 is SGHVS, CDR2 FNYEAQ, per germline. The CDR3 contains 14 residues.

V is TRBV28 and J is TRBJ1-2; D is perhaps TRBD1 (5 bases). CDR1 is MDHEN and CDR2 is SYDVKM in the germline V gene. Trimming took off 4 bases at V and 7 bases at J, with 16 bases between the two ends. This CDR3 has 14 amino acids. The chain's CDR3 is CASSSPQGVGGYTF. The CDR3 DNA follows: TGTGCCAGCAGTTCACCTCAAGGGGTGGGTGGCTACACCTTC.

V is TRBV6-1 and J is TRBJ1-2, with TRBD1 as a possible D gene (5 bases). With 4 bases removed from V and 6 bases from J, the gap between germline ends came to 15 bases. The CDR3 runs 14 residues. Germline V gene data show CDR1 as MNHNS and CDR2 as SASEGT. This CDR3 is CASSGYRDANGYTF. The DNA for the CDR3 is TGTGCCAGCAGTGGGTATAGGGACGCGAATGGCTACACCTTC.

This clone was detected once. This rearrangement joins TRBV27 to TRBJ2-6; D is ambiguous. The CDR3 is 15 residues long. The V gene's germline CDR1 is MNHEY and CDR2 SMNVEV (reference sequence). Trimming removed 4 bases from V and 3 bases from J, with 10 bases in between. For the CDR3, the DNA is TGTGCCAGCAGTTCCACCCGGGTTGGGGCCAACGTCCTGACTTTC. It is translated as CASSSTRVGANVLTF.

In this sample, this clone turned up once. V gene TRBV4-1 combines with J gene TRBJ2-7, with unresolved D. The CDR3 is 14 residues long. Between the trimmed V and J ends, which lost 1 base and 8 bases, there was a span of 15 bases. CDR1 and CDR2 from the germline V gene are MGHRA and YSYEKL. CDR3 protein: CASSQAEIGHKQYF. CDR3 in DNA: TGCGCCAGCAGCCAAGCAGAAATTGGTCACAAGCAGTACTTC.

The gene calls are TRBV4-1 and TRBJ2-7; perhaps D is TRBD1 or TRBD2 (5 bases each). This CDR3 is built from 14 residues. V shed 1 base and J shed 7 bases, with 14 bases lying between them. Germline lookup yields CDR1 MGHRA and CDR2 YSYEKL. This CDR3 reads CASSQAREQEEQYF. CDR3 in DNA: TGCGCCAGCAGCCAAGCCAGGGAGCAGGAAGAGCAGTACTTC.

V gene TRBV28 combines with J gene TRBJ1-6; the match to TRBD1 covers 7 bases. The V gene's germline CDR1 is MDHEN and CDR2 SYDVKM. J gave up 17 bases and V 3 bases, and 7 bases lay outside the gene matches. The CDR3 contains 12 residues. CDR3 region: CASSFGDSPIHF. The CDR3 coding sequence is TGTGCCAGCAGTTTCGGGGACAGCCCAATCCACTTT.

The chain links TRBV19 to TRBJ2-7, with TRBD1 identical over 8 bases. V trimming: 5 bases; J trimming: 5 bases; junction bases outside the gene matches: 11. Germline-derived CDR1 and CDR2 are LNHDA and SQIVND (reference sequence). This CDR3 is built from 15 residues. The CDR3, as DNA: TGTGCCAGTAGTTCCCTTGACAGGGGCTACAACGAGCAGTACTTC. It is translated as CASSSLDRGYNEQYF.

This sequence joins TRBV7-9 and TRBJ1-5, with a weak D call TRBD1 (6 bases). In germline, CDR1 is SEHNR, CDR2 FQNEAQ (reference sequence). Trimming stripped 0 bases from V and 2 bases from J, with 8 bases between. The CDR3 extends over 15 amino acids. The CDR3 DNA follows: TGTGCCAGCAGCTTAGCCGGGGGCGGCAATCAGCCCCAGCATTTT. Protein product: CASSLAGGGNQPQHF.